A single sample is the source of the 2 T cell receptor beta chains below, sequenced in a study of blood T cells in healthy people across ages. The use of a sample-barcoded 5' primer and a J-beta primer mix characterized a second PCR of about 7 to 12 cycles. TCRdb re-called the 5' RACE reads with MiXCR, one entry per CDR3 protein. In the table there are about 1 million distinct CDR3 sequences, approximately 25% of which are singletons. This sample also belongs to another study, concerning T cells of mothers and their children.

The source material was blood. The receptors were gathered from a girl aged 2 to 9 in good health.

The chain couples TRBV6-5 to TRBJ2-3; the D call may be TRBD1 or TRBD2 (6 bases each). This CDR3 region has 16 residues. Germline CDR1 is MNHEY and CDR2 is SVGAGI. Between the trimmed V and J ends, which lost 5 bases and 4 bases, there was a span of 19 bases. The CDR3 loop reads CASSRTGHGGPDTQYF. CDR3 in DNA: TGTGCCAGCAGTAGGACCGGGCACGGGGGCCCAGATACGCAGTATTTT.

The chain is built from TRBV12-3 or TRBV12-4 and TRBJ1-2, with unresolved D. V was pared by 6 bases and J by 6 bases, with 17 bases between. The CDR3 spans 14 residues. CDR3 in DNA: TGTGCCAGCAGATCTTCTGACAAACGGGATGGCTACACCTTC. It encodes CASRSSDKRDGYTF.